This T cell receptor beta chain stems from a study of cytomegalovirus exposure and HLA in healthy donors (dated by TCRdb to about 2017). At the level of the whole study: According to an earlier analysis of a few hundred of the donors, 200 million or so T cells yielded roughly 110 million unique TCR beta sequences and less than 300 Gb of sequence data. Of the roughly 390 genotyped donors, 65% to 90% were placed in the genetic ancestry cluster associated with self-reported Caucasian donors. HLA typing included class I and class II loci at four-digit resolution. Donor age, sex, ethnicity and CMV serostatus were compiled together with the repertoire data. The study combined high-throughput TCR immunosequencing, statistical association of individual TCRs with disease status, and machine learning to predict cytomegalovirus infection status. Using immunosequencing, the study profiled T cell repertoires from roughly 650 subjects and related those repertoires to cytomegalovirus serostatus. Rather than drawing on any new phenotypic data, the later analysis identified candidate immune exposures from TCR beta sequences and the way those sequences occurred across donors. An early release that covered 500 to 800 HLA-typed donors contained about 300 gigabases of sequencing data and tens of millions of unique TCR sequences. To decide whether each TCR beta V gene segment behaved as functional or pseudogenic, an earlier analysis of 587 of the donors relied on high-throughput TCR beta sequencing. The study aimed to test whether signatures of past pathogen exposure could be identified by cataloging public T cell receptors. In addition to the first cohort of several hundred subjects, a separate validation cohort of approximately 120 different subjects was used. Roughly five DR-DQ haplotypes were handled as single units for association and clustering because linkage in the cohort was strong. On average, approximately 250,000 unique TCR beta nucleotide sequences were sequenced per donor among several hundred genotyped donors of the cohort, with about 19% of those sequences being non-productive. A later analysis re-analyzed previously published TCR beta repertoires from approximately 700 donors and added high-resolution HLA genotyping to study TCR occurrence patterns. A later genetic analysis took genome-wide SNP genotypes for about three fifths of the roughly 670 donors and used that subset as a discovery cohort. Typing coverage differed by locus: A, B, C, DRB1 and DQB1 were typed in about 620-630 donors, DQA1 in about 560, DPA1 in some 570, and DPB1 in approximately 450. All discovery cohort repertoires had been generated on a single sequencing platform.

The cohort comprised more than 550 healthy bone marrow donors. All cohort members were sampled while nominally healthy, although unrecorded immune exposures were likely present. The donor was CMV seronegative and belonged to the group of around 400 seronegative cohort members. Each donor provided a peripheral blood sample, and peripheral blood mononuclear cells were used for TCR beta sequencing. Genomic DNA was extracted from the blood cell samples with the Qiagen DNeasy Blood Extraction Kit. Library construction relied on the immunoSEQ multiplex PCR assay. For the multiplex PCR, a mixture combining 60 forward primers for TCR Vbeta segments and 13 reverse primers for TCR Jbeta segments was used. The CDR3 region of rearranged TCR beta genes was amplified from genomic DNA with a multiplex PCR assay. On the Illumina HiSeq System, the amplified TCR beta libraries were sequenced as 87-base-pair reads. As for the original processing: A later analysis counted tens of millions of unique TCR beta chains across the 666 repertoires, and roughly 11 million of these chains were shared by at least two donors. A nearest-neighbor algorithm error-corrected the raw reads and collapsed the reads into unique sequences, merging closely related sequences to remove PCR and sequencing errors. To assign V, D and J gene segments, CDR3 sequences were aligned to IMGT reference sequences. For a sequence to be retained, a match of at least six nucleotides to both a V gene segment and a J gene segment was required. A rearrangement counted as productive if the CDR3 had no stop codons and remained in frame with V and J, and every other rearrangement counted as non-productive. CDR3 was defined by IMGT convention, running from the second conserved V-encoded cysteine to the conserved J-encoded phenylalanine. In an earlier analysis of more than 550 of the donors, sequences lacking an unambiguous match to a single V gene segment were excluded. In an earlier analysis of several hundred of the donors, V segments were called functional above 56.7% productive rearrangements and were called segregating when the between-donor standard deviation exceeded 5%. To diagnose cytomegalovirus status from the catalog of TCR beta chain sequences, a statistical classification framework was built. In a later analysis, V and J genes were assigned by comparing TCR nucleotide sequences against IMGT/GENE-DB human TR gene sequences. A later analysis assigned CDR3 sequences and most-parsimonious VDJ recombination scenarios with the TCRdist pipeline. In a later analysis, every TCR beta chain was defined by the combination of its CDR3 amino acid sequence and its V-gene family, and reads without a unique V-gene family were dropped. A later analysis removed roughly 590 highly shared, low-generation-probability nucleotide sequences to deal with suspected cross-contamination and a sequencing artifact. For each public chain, a later analysis derived a clonal expansion index from normalized ranks of inferred template counts within each repertoire. In a later analysis, generation probabilities were computed using a VDJ recombination model fitted to out-of-frame rearrangements, and the results were checked against IGoR. A later analysis scored TCR-TCR, TCR-HLA and TCR-CMV co-occurrence with hypergeometric tests, applying a repertoire-size bias correction to TCR pairs. To estimate false discovery rates, a later analysis permuted the HLA or CMV assignments 20 times. In a later analysis, co-occurring TCRs were grouped using DBSCAN, and TCRdist sequence similarity was added for clustering within HLA-allele-positive subsets. For co-occurrence clustering, repertoires with fewer than 30,000 or more than 120,000 public chains were excluded, along with a handful of repertoires with anomalous nucleotide sharing. Drawn from immuneACCESS, this table holds only the in-frame rearrangements with V and J called that TCRdb kept. Clones are partly lost; checked studies trace under half to an unresolved V gene and leave the rest unexplained. Clonal size and the V and J genes are those of that table, whereas D and trimming came from the DNA. This sample lists about 160,000 clones; 68% were detected once. The top ten constitute approximately 1.5% of the sample.

From the cysteine up to the phenylalanine, the CDR3 has a length of 14 residues. The read is trimmed to its CDR3 DNA, 42 bases read in frame from base 1. Deletion took 8 bases off V and 6 bases off J, with a span of 20 bases between the germline ends. CDR1 and CDR2, per the germline V gene, are MNHNS and SASEGT. This clone occurred a few times. Its antigen is still unknown. Per-base quality was not reported, and no clone a single base away is much larger than it. Findings and caveats that apply to the study as a whole: According to the authors, the approach could potentially be generalized to other disease states and immunological phenotypes. Because some donors lacked HLA typing at each locus, the association tests relied only on the typed subset. An earlier analysis of approximately 590 of the donors showed that most TCR beta V segments appeared in productive rearrangements either about 87% or about 30% of the time, which broadly matched IMGT annotations. The sequencing pipeline was judged likely to have produced a cluster of highly shared sequence variants as a technical artifact. Across donors, most TCR sequences were observed very rarely, whereas some public TCRs were present in many individuals. In a later analysis, the rate of TCR association differed among HLA loci, with DRB1 alleles having the most associated TCRs and HLA-C alleles having the fewest. The study gave a list of under 200 TCR beta chains associated with cytomegalovirus. CMV serostatus was the only immune exposure information available for the cohort. A later analysis found that HLA-associated TCR beta chains were more clonally expanded and had lower generation probabilities than equally common non-associated chains. According to a later analysis, parvovirus B19, influenza, CMV and Epstein-Barr virus appeared linked to several top co-occurrence clusters. The cohort was sequenced for TCR beta chains only, and without alpha or paired-chain data the features that could be detected were limited. Because the 87-base-pair reads could not distinguish some IMGT-functional V segments, including TRBV6-2 and TRBV6-3, those segments were excluded. Cytomegalovirus status was reported to be diagnosed by the classifier with high specificity and sensitivity in both the original and validation cohorts. Roughly uniform sequencing depth across donors was assumed in presence/absence analyses, although this assumption may not hold. Strong co-occurrence of HLA alleles, especially DR and DQ, made assigning TCR associations to individual alleles difficult. Correlated functional status among segregating V segments might be attributable to linkage disequilibrium, but an unknown experimental factor could not be ruled out. Compared with the 666-donor mean, donors in an Asian-associated ancestry cluster had fewer N-insertions in productive TCRs, according to a later genetic analysis. An association between a missense DCLRE1C variant and V-gene and J-gene trimming of TCR beta chains was found in a later genetic analysis and replicated in an independent cohort. Because counts were too low, roughly 16 rarely observed V segments, including chromosome 9 orphons, were excluded from the earlier analysis of fewer than 650 of the donors. A later analysis associated 15,000 to 20,000 TCR beta sequences with specific HLA alleles at a false discovery rate of 0.05. According to a later analysis, most CMV-associated TCR beta chains appeared to be HLA-restricted, and the HLA associations seemed to be driven largely by CMV exposure. In vitro tests confirmed that a few of the cytomegalovirus-associated TCR beta chains recognize cytomegalovirus antigens. A further reported finding was that TCR beta sequences accurately predicted the HLA-A and HLA-B alleles for most subjects in the first cohort.

The specimen sequenced was PBMCs. This sequence was found in a man in his fifties or sixties in good health and CMV-seronegative. The V and J segments used are TRBV6-1 and TRBJ2-7; the best D guess is TRBD1, with 5 bases matching. The CDR3 region has the sequence CASSLTGAVREQYF. The nucleotides are TGTGCCAGCTCCCTGACTGGGGCGGTCCGCGAGCAGTACTTC.